The source of this T cell receptor (beta chain) is a study of beta chain features in type 1 diabetes. As for the study in general: Summed over all samples, the examined sorted cells came to about 110 million.

Broader study findings: Shortening that was moderate but significant affected the TCRB CDR3s of Type 1 diabetes patients in all four CD4+ subsets.

The investigators reverse transcribed all of the isolated RNA, so they sequenced expressed TCRB transcripts. The average read count of naive, central memory and regulatory T cell samples was approximately 3.9 million. Produced via immunoSEQ multiplex PCR; TCRdb's table is partial and in-frame only. The repertoire holds about 900,000 clones, with around a sixth as singletons. This clone has only a few counts. Its antigen is still unknown. The authors obtained over 95% purity in all sorted populations. Germline CDR1 and CDR2: SGHTA and FQGTGA. V lost 4 bases to trimming and J lost 6 bases, with 21 bases between them. CDR3 length: 16 amino acids.

V gene TRBV7-3 combines with J gene TRBJ1-2; D is unclear. The sequencing input was naive CD4+ T cells from blood. The source of this sequence is a woman aged 18-29 years in good health. CDR3 nucleotides: TGTGCCAGCAGCTCCATAGACGGGTTGAAGGCGCATGGCTACACCTTC. This codes for CASSSIDGLKAHGYTF.